A single sample is the source of the 29 T cell receptor beta chains below, sequenced in a study of shared clonotypes between healthy human individuals. This table comes from immunoSEQ multiplex PCR, and its TCRdb copy is limited to in-frame clones, with some not included. Among millions of clones, 90% to 95% were seen once, and the ten largest hold 0.13%. The sequencing input was naive CD4+ T cells sorted from blood. Subset defined: CD45RA+ positively selected. These receptors all come from a man between 18 and 29 years old in good health.

The chain has TRBV7-2 and TRBJ2-7; D gene unclear. The germline CDR1 and CDR2 sequences are SGHTA and FQGNSA. CDR3 length: 12 residues. With 4 bases removed from V and 5 bases from J, the gap between germline ends came to 9 bases. CDR3 nucleotide sequence: TGTGCCAGCAGCTCTGACTCGGACGAGCAGTACTTC. Its protein is CASSSDSDEQYF. The variable domain in full, completed from reference TRBV7-2 and TRBJ2-7, reads GAGVSQSPSNKVTEKGKDVELRCDPISGHTALYWYRQSLGQGLEFLIYFQGNSAPDKSGLPSDRFSAERTGGSVSTLTIQRTQQEDSAVYLCASSSDSDEQYFGPGTRLTVT.

This clone has a single count. Other DNA sequences in the sample encode the same CDR3. The chain has TRBV19 and TRBJ2-7; 12 bases are shared with TRBD2. This CDR3 spans 15 amino acids. The germline CDR1 and CDR2 sequences are LNHDA and SQIVND (reference sequence). J was trimmed by 4 bases and V by 5 bases; bases with no gene match: 6. CDR3 region: CASSRTSGGRYEQYF. The CDR3 region has the DNA TGTGCCAGTAGTCGAACTAGCGGGGGGCGGTACGAGCAGTACTTC.

V and J are TRBV2 and TRBJ1-2; D gene ambiguous. Trimming took 6 bases from V and 2 from J, leaving 13 bases between them. The CDR3 totals 14 residues. Per germline, CDR1 SNHLY and CDR2 FYNNEI. CDR3 in amino acids: CASSLRARNYGYTF. CDR3 coding DNA: TGTGCCAGCAGCCTCCGGGCGCGAAACTATGGCTACACCTTC.

The chain has TRBV28 and TRBJ1-5; D is unresolved. The CDR3 length is 13 residues. Germline values: CDR1 MDHEN, CDR2 SYDVKM. Trimming removed 7 bases from V and 0 bases from J, with 7 bases in between. CDR3 DNA sequence: TGTGCCAGCAATCCCCTTAGCAATCAGCCCCAGCATTTT. It yields the protein CASNPLSNQPQHF.

As for this clone: This may be a read error, as it is one base from a much larger clone. The V call is TRBV7-3, the J call TRBJ1-1; D unresolved. Germline V gives CDR1 SGHTA, CDR2 FQGTGA. This CDR3 comprises 14 residues. As DNA, the CDR3 is TGTGCCAGCAGCTTATCTTCGGAGAACACTGAAGCTCTCTTT. Residues: CASSLSSENTEALF.

The chain couples TRBV5-4 to TRBJ2-1; 15 nucleotides line up with TRBD2. J gave up 5 bases and V 4 bases, and 4 bases lay outside the gene matches. Germline loops: CDR1 SGHNT, CDR2 YYREEE (reference sequence). The CDR3 has 16 residues. The CDR3 DNA is TGTGCCAGCAGCCGGACTAGCGGGAGGGCCCACAATGAGCAGTTCTTC. The encoded protein is CASSRTSGRAHNEQFF.

In its sample, this clone was seen a few times. This sequence joins TRBV30 and TRBJ1-3; D is uncertain. The CDR3 is 13 amino acids. Trimming left V 4 bases short and J 3 bases short, with 10 bases between. Germline V gives CDR1 GTSNPN, CDR2 SVGIG (reference sequence). CDR3 in amino acids: CAWTEGIGNTIYF. In nucleotides, the CDR3 is TGTGCCTGGACGGAGGGTATTGGAAACACCATATATTTT.

V and J are TRBV7-2 and TRBJ2-3; D call uncertain. The CDR3 is made up of 15 amino acids. The V gene lost 1 base and the J gene lost 1 base, with 9 bases spanning the gap. CDR1 is SGHTA and CDR2 is FQGNSA in the germline V gene. The CDR3 region is CASSLEGKGTDTQYF. CDR3 nucleotides: TGTGCCAGCAGCTTAGAGGGAAAGGGCACAGATACGCAGTATTTT.

The CDR3 DNA follows: TGTGCCAGCAGCTTGACAGGGGGCAGGAGCGGCTACAATGAGCAGTTCTTC. This translates into CASSLTGGRSGYNEQFF. The chain employs TRBV7-9 and TRBJ2-1; 10 nucleotides agree with TRBD1. Germline trimming cut 3 bases from V and 3 bases from J; bases unmatched to any gene: 8. Germline CDR1 is SEHNR and CDR2 is FQNEAQ (reference sequence). CDR3 size: 17 residues.

The chain is built from TRBV19 and TRBJ1-5; D unresolved. The CDR3 contains 15 residues. From germline, CDR1 is LNHDA and CDR2 SQIVND (reference sequence). V lost 5 bases and J lost 0, with 11 bases in between. For the CDR3, the DNA is TGTGCCAGTAGTTATCAAAAAAATAGCAATCAGCCCCAGCATTTT. This sequence encodes CASSYQKNSNQPQHF.

This clone was recorded once. This sample also contains other DNA sequences that code for the same CDR3. The chain combines TRBV7-6 with TRBJ1-4; 7 nucleotides match TRBD1. CDR1 is SGHVS and CDR2 is FNYEAQ in the germline V gene. The V segment lost 8 bases and the J segment 0 bases; nucleotides outside the gene matches: 6. The CDR3 runs to 15 residues. The CDR3 is CASRRGVATNEKLFF. The DNA of the CDR3 is TGTGCCAGCCGCAGGGGGGTTGCAACTAATGAAAAACTGTTTTTT. The full variable domain, rest sourced from reference TRBV7-6 and TRBJ1-4, is GAGVSQSPRYKVTKRGQDVALRCDPISGHVSLYWYRQALGQGPEFLTYFNYEAQQDKSGLPNDRFSAERPEGSISTLTIQRTEQRDSAMYRCASRRGVATNEKLFFGSGTQLSVL.

J is TRBJ1-6 and V is TRBV10-2; maybe TRBD1 (6 bases). CDR1 is WSHSY and CDR2 is SAAADI in the germline V gene. V shed 7 bases and J shed 9 bases, with 16 bases lying between them. This CDR3 spans 14 amino acids. The CDR3 nucleotides are TGCGCCAGCAAAAATGGACAGATTGGTTCACCCCTCCACTTT. Protein product: CASKNGQIGSPLHF.

As regards this clone: The same CDR3 is also encoded by other DNA sequences in this sample. The chain couples TRBV18 to TRBJ2-7; 7 positions agree with TRBD1. Germline assignment: CDR1 KGHSH and CDR2 LQKENI. The junction had 3 bases not matched to a gene; V was cut back by 4 bases and J by 0 bases. The CDR3 has 14 residues. Here the CDR3 reads CASSLAGGSYEQYF. DNA for the CDR3: TGTGCCAGCTCACTCGCAGGGGGCTCCTACGAGCAGTACTTC.

Concerning this clone: Other DNA sequences within the sample encode an identical CDR3. The rearrangement uses TRBV28 and TRBJ1-1; TRBD1 aligns across 8 bases. The CDR3 length is 14 residues. V was pared by 4 bases and J by 1 base, with 2 bases of the junction left unmatched. From germline, CDR1 is MDHEN and CDR2 SYDVKM. CDR3 DNA: TGTGCCAGCAGTTCTGGACAGGGGAACACTGAAGCTTTCTTT. This codes for CASSSGQGNTEAFF.

Details on this clone: Other DNA sequences from this sample encode an identical CDR3 as well. This chain connects TRBV19 to TRBJ1-3; D is ambiguous. CDR1 LNHDA and CDR2 SQIVND come from the germline V gene (reference sequence). Trimming took 6 bases from V and 1 from J, leaving 7 bases between them. There are 13 residues in the CDR3. The CDR3 loop reads CASRVASGNTIYF. The CDR3 region has the DNA TGTGCCAGTAGGGTTGCTTCTGGAAACACCATATATTTT.

This clone was seen a single time. The rearrangement joins TRBV9 to TRBJ1-5, with no clear D. CDR3 length: 15 residues. CDR1 is SGDLS and CDR2 is YYNGEE in the germline V gene. The germline V and J ends were trimmed by 4 bases and 3 bases, with 14 bases remaining between them. This CDR3 is CASSPTDGYNQPQHF. Written as DNA, the CDR3 is TGTGCCAGCAGCCCGACGGACGGTTACAATCAGCCCCAGCATTTT.

The chain employs TRBV30 and TRBJ2-7; the D gene could be TRBD1 or TRBD2 (6 bases each). Trimming took off 3 bases at V and 2 bases at J, with 14 bases between the two ends. Germline V gives CDR1 GTSNPN, CDR2 SVGIG (reference sequence). This CDR3 comprises 14 residues. Here the CDR3 DNA reads TGTGCCTGGAGAGGGGGGTCGGCCCCCTACGAGCAGTACTTC. This sequence encodes CAWRGGSAPYEQYF.

This chain uses TRBV27 with TRBJ2-7; 8 bases map to TRBD1. With 4 bases clipped from V and 0 bases from J, the junction kept 11 bases outside the gene matches. Germline V CDR1 and CDR2: MNHEY, SMNVEV (reference sequence). The CDR3 sequence is 17 residues long. The CDR3 DNA reads as TGTGCCAGCAGTTACCAGGCGCAGGGGGCTAGCTCCTACGAGCAGTACTTC. Amino acids: CASSYQAQGASSYEQYF.

V gene TRBV6-1 combines with J gene TRBJ2-2; no reliable D call. Looked up from germline, CDR1 is MNHNS and CDR2 is SASEGT. This CDR3 spans 15 amino acids. Trimming stripped 1 base from V and 3 bases from J, with 9 bases between. This chain's CDR3 is CASSEGGADTGELFF. The CDR3 region has the DNA TGTGCCAGCAGTGAAGGAGGAGCTGACACCGGGGAGCTGTTTTTT.

On this clone itself: In the same sample, other DNA sequences code for this CDR3. The rearrangement uses TRBV9 and TRBJ2-7; no clear D gene. This CDR3 spans 13 amino acids. The V end was cut by 0 bases, the J end by 6 bases, with 10 bases between. CDR1 and CDR2 (germline): SGDLS, YYNGEE. The CDR3 bases are TGTGCCAGCAGCGTAGGTAGGGTAGGCGAGCAGTACTTC. Protein product: CASSVGRVGEQYF. The variable domain in full, with the rest retrieved from reference TRBV9 and TRBJ2-7, is DSGVTQTPKHLITATGQRVTLRCSPRSGDLSVYWYQQSLDQGLQFLIQYYNGEERAKGNILERFSAQQFPDLHSELNLSSLELGDSALYFCASSVGRVGEQYFGPGTRLTVT.

V usage is TRBV28 and J usage is TRBJ1-1, with 9 bases aligning to TRBD1. CDR1 is MDHEN and CDR2 is SYDVKM in the germline V gene. CDR3 length: 17 amino acids. V gave up 2 bases and J gave up 3 bases; unmatched junction bases: 10. The CDR3 sequence is CASSLRLGTGPDTEAFF. CDR3 bases: TGTGCCAGCAGTTTACGGTTGGGGACAGGGCCCGACACTGAAGCTTTCTTT. Looking up the rest from reference TRBV28 and TRBJ1-1 gives the full variable domain: DVKVTQSSRYLVKRTGEKVFLECVQDMDHENMFWYRQDPGLGLRLIYFSYDVKMKEKGDIPEGYSVSREKKERFSLILESASTNQTSMYLCASSLRLGTGPDTEAFFGQGTRLTVV.

The chain has TRBV9 and TRBJ1-6; 9 bases align to TRBD1. CDR3 length equals 14 residues. V shed 6 bases and J 9 bases; nucleotides not matched to a gene: 7. Germline lookup yields CDR1 SGDLS and CDR2 YYNGEE. Written as DNA, the CDR3 is TGTGCCAGCACCGCCGGGACAGGGTCTTCACCCCTCCACTTT. Translating it yields CASTAGTGSSPLHF.

The chain is built from TRBV10-3 and TRBJ2-5; 11 nucleotides match TRBD1. V was clipped by 6 bases and J by 5 bases; unmatched bases: 8. CDR1 is ENHRY, CDR2 SYGVKD, per germline. CDR3 length: 15 amino acids. The CDR3 nucleotides read TGTGCCATCAGGACCGGGACAGGGGGTGAGGAGACCCAGTACTTC. It specifies CAIRTGTGGEETQYF.

This clone was seen a single time. The rearrangement uses TRBV30 and TRBJ1-1; TRBD1 agrees at 7 bases. Looked up from germline, CDR1 is GTSNPN and CDR2 is SVGIG (reference sequence). V lost 0 bases and J lost 4; bases outside the gene matches: 8. The CDR3 is 15 amino acids. The chain's CDR3 is CAWSVPPGGFTEAFF. The CDR3 DNA reads TGTGCCTGGAGTGTACCGCCAGGGGGTTTCACTGAAGCTTTCTTT. Supplemented by reference TRBV30 and TRBJ1-1, the full variable domain reads SQTIHQWPATLVQPVGSPLSLECTVEGTSNPNLYWYRQAAGRGLQLLFYSVGIGQISSEVPQNLSASRPQDRQFILSSKKLLLSDSGFYLCAWSVPPGGFTEAFFGQGTRLTVV.

J is TRBJ1-1 and V is TRBV18; 8 bases align to TRBD1. The V gene's germline CDR1 is KGHSH and CDR2 LQKENI. The CDR3 consists of 14 residues. Trimming at V came to 6 bases and at J to 1 base, leaving 4 bases not matched to a gene. The chain's CDR3 is CASSDDRGNTEAFF. The CDR3, as DNA: TGTGCCAGCTCGGATGACAGGGGGAACACTGAAGCTTTCTTT.

The rearrangement links TRBV9 to TRBJ1-5; D unresolved. CDR1 is SGDLS, CDR2 YYNGEE, per germline. Trimming shortened V by 0 bases and J by 6 bases, and 10 bases separated the two germline ends. The CDR3 covers 14 residues. The CDR3 loop is CASSVGRGFQPQHF. CDR3 DNA: TGTGCCAGCAGCGTAGGAAGAGGGTTTCAGCCCCAGCATTTT.

On this clone: At the DNA level, this CDR3 is encoded by other sequences in the same sample as well. The chain uses TRBV5-1 and TRBJ1-2; 8 nucleotides align to TRBD1. This CDR3 has 12 amino acids. Germline loops: CDR1 SGHRS, CDR2 YFSETQ. Trimming removed 7 bases from V and 2 bases from J; junction bases left unmatched: 1. CDR3 sequence: CASRTGNYGYTF. DNA of the CDR3: TGCGCCAGCCGGACAGGGAACTATGGCTACACCTTC.

This chain uses TRBV29-1 with TRBJ2-3; D might be TRBD1 (5 bases). The V gene lost 7 bases and the J gene lost 2 bases, with 10 bases spanning the gap. This CDR3 has 12 residues. Germline loops: CDR1 SQVTM, CDR2 ANQGSEA. The CDR3 protein is CSGGQLTDTQYF. CDR3 DNA sequence: TGCAGCGGGGGCCAGCTCACAGATACGCAGTATTTT.

The rearrangement uses TRBV30 and TRBJ2-2, with 7 bases aligning to TRBD1. Losses at the gene ends were 0 bases for V and 4 bases for J; bases not matched to a gene: 2. The CDR3 loop spans 14 amino acids. Germline CDR1 reads GTSNPN; CDR2 reads SVGIG (reference sequence). CDR3 sequence reads: CAWSVNRGTGELFF. DNA of the CDR3: TGTGCCTGGAGTGTAAACAGGGGCACCGGGGAGCTGTTTTTT.